The present entry profiles one T cell receptor beta chain with its context. TCRdb's copy holds only in-frame clones and misses some; the assay was immunoSEQ multiplex PCR. The sample lists a few hundred thousand clones, roughly 84% seen once, with approximately 3% in the top ten. The source of the sample is a study of blood T cell repertoires in COVID-19. Participant reports of clinical history set cohort assignment. The sequenced sample consisted of PBMCs or T cells enriched from blood (not recorded which). The sequence came from a woman aged 25 to 39 who had recovered from COVID-19.

The CDR3 loop is CASSGTANNEQFF. CDR3 coding DNA: TGTGCCAGCTCAGGGACAGCGAACAATGAGCAGTTCTTC. The chain is built from TRBV28 and TRBJ2-1, with 7 bases identical to TRBD1. The V gene end was trimmed by 8 bases and the J gene end by 5 bases; junction bases not matched to a gene: 6. The length of the CDR3 is 13 residues. Germline V gives CDR1 MDHEN, CDR2 SYDVKM.